This entry lists 32 T cell receptor beta chains sequenced from one sample in a study of T cells in Graves' hyperthyroidism and ophthalmopathy. Amplified regions were TCR beta CDR3 sequences from RNA transcripts. First-round RT-PCR targeting the TCR CDR3 was performed with the HTBI primer set. TCRdb passed the multiplex PCR reads through MiXCR, listing each CDR3 protein once. The sample lists approximately 740,000 distinct CDR3 sequences; around 15% were seen once. Sequencing was carried out using blood. These receptors originate from a young woman with Graves' hyperthyroidism.

This clonotype was found many times. Written as DNA, the CDR3 is TGTGCCAGCCATGGACTAGCGGGAGTTCGAGGTGAGCAGTTCTTC. Its protein is CASHGLAGVRGEQFF. The chain recombines TRBV2 with TRBJ2-1, with TRBD2 identical over 13 bases. Germline V CDR1 and CDR2: SNHLY, FYNNEI. The CDR3 is made up of 15 amino acids. Trimming at V came to 8 bases and at J to 9 bases, leaving 10 bases not matched to a gene.

Of note for this clonotype: Given a much more abundant clone one base away, this may be a read error. The V gene is TRBV12-3 or TRBV12-4, the J gene TRBJ2-2; D perhaps matches TRBD1 (6 bases). The J call could be wrong; TRBJ1-1 is a better fit for the DNA end. This CDR3 spans 13 amino acids. The chain's CDR3 is CASARGANTGAFF. The CDR3, as DNA: TGTGCCAGCGCCCGGGGGGCCAACACTGGAGCTTTCTTT.

This clonotype was picked up many times. V is TRBV20-1 and J is TRBJ2-7; no reliable D call. The CDR3 is 15 amino acids. CDR1 and CDR2 (germline): DFQATT, SNEGSKA (reference sequence). Trimming left V 3 bases short and J 5 bases short, with 20 bases between. The CDR3 loop reads CSARDRVVSDNEQYF. The CDR3 bases are TGCAGTGCTAGGGATAGGGTCGTGTCAGACAACGAGCAGTACTTC.

Ten or more counts support this clonotype. This chain links TRBV6-1 with TRBJ1-4; maybe TRBD1 (5 bases). Trimming shortened V by 7 bases and J by 7 bases, and 19 bases separated the two germline ends. The CDR3 extends over 15 amino acids. Germline CDR1 and CDR2: MNHNS and SASEGT. CDR3 protein: CASTDRKGRSEKLFF. CDR3 sequence (DNA): TGTGCCAGCACCGATAGAAAGGGACGGAGTGAAAAACTGTTTTTT.

V is TRBV29-1 and J is TRBJ2-7; 7 bases match TRBD2. Looked up from germline, CDR1 is SQVTM and CDR2 is ANQGSEA. The CDR3 spans 13 residues. V shed 6 bases, J shed 0 bases, and the junction held 5 bases outside the gene matches. The CDR3 region has the DNA TGCAGCGTCCTGAGCGGGACCTCCTACGAGCAGTACTTC. It yields the protein CSVLSGTSYEQYF.

The chain combines TRBV9 with TRBJ1-2, with D tentatively TRBD1 (5 bases). The V end was cut by 4 bases, the J end by 8 bases, with 12 bases between. From germline, CDR1 is SGDLS and CDR2 YYNGEE. The CDR3 is 12 amino acids. This chain's CDR3 is CASSPPEGGYTF. CDR3 sequence (DNA): TGTGCCAGCAGCCCTCCTGAGGGGGGCTACACCTTC. Complete variable domain (other parts from reference TRBV9 and TRBJ1-2): DSGVTQTPKHLITATGQRVTLRCSPRSGDLSVYWYQQSLDQGLQFLIQYYNGEERAKGNILERFSAQQFPDLHSELNLSSLELGDSALYFCASSPPEGGYTFGSGTRLTVV.

Many counts were recorded for this clonotype. The chain has TRBV5-1 and TRBJ2-2; D is perhaps TRBD2 (5 bases). Germline CDR1 SGHRS, CDR2 YFSETQ. The ends were cut back, 3 bases at V and 0 bases at J, with 9 bases in the middle. This CDR3 has 15 residues. The CDR3 spells CASSSRTANTGELFF. The CDR3 nucleotides are TGCGCCAGCAGCTCTCGGACTGCGAACACCGGGGAGCTGTTTTTT.

This clonotype was seen more than once but under ten times. Written as DNA, the CDR3 is TGTGCCAGCAGGGGCAGACAGGGGGTGTCCTACGAGCAGTACTTC. Its protein product is CASRGRQGVSYEQYF. The J gene is TRBJ2-7, the V gene TRBV2; 9 nucleotides line up with TRBD1. This CDR3 region has 15 residues. Germline V gene lookup returns CDR1 SNHLY and CDR2 FYNNEI. V shed 6 bases and J 1 base; nucleotides not matched to a gene: 7.

This clonotype was seen a few times. V and J are TRBV6-2 or TRBV6-3 and TRBJ2-7; 9 bases are shared with TRBD1. The length of the CDR3 is 14 residues. V shed 5 bases and J 4 bases; nucleotides not matched to a gene: 6. Germline loops: CDR1 MNHEY, CDR2 SVGEGT. For the CDR3, the DNA is TGTGCCAGCAGTGCAGGACAGGGGATGTACGAGCAGTACTTC. Translating gives CASSAGQGMYEQYF.

This clonotype was detected ten times or more. The chain employs TRBV28 and TRBJ2-5; D ambiguous. The V gene's germline CDR1 is MDHEN and CDR2 SYDVKM. The CDR3 is made up of 11 amino acids. V lost 3 bases to trimming and J lost 9 bases, with 8 bases between them. The CDR3 DNA reads TGTGCCAGCAGTTTTCGTGGAGCCCAGTACTTC. Protein: CASSFRGAQYF.

Ten or more counts support this clonotype. The junction and the germline gene differ at one end; a read error may be behind it. The CDR3 protein is CASSVDRGTGVALNEKLFF. The CDR3, as DNA: TGTGCCAGCAGCGTAGACCGTGGGACAGGGGTCGCCCTAAATGAAAAACTGTTTTTT. V usage is TRBV11-2 and J usage is TRBJ1-4; TRBD1 matches at 10 bases. The CDR3 sequence is 19 residues long. The germline CDR1 and CDR2 sequences are SGHAT and FQNNGV.

This clonotype was observed a few times. The chain recombines TRBV29-1 with TRBJ2-1; maybe TRBD2 (5 bases). CDR3 size: 14 residues. Germline CDR1 reads SQVTM; CDR2 reads ANQGSEA. V was pared by 5 bases and J by 5 bases, with 16 bases between. The CDR3 is CSVSGRGPDNEQFF. CDR3 coding DNA: TGCAGCGTTTCGGGGAGAGGGCCTGACAATGAGCAGTTCTTC.

The J gene is TRBJ2-3, the V gene TRBV19, with D perhaps given as TRBD1 or TRBD2 (5 bases each). The CDR3 has 16 amino acids. Deletions cut 2 bases from V and 4 bases from J, with 16 bases between. Germline CDR1 and CDR2: LNHDA and SQIVND (reference sequence). CDR3 nucleotide sequence: TGTGCCAGTAGTATACCGGGGCTACCGGACTCAGATACGCAGTATTTT. It specifies CASSIPGLPDSDTQYF.

This clonotype has ten or more counts. The chain joins TRBV20-1 to TRBJ2-5; D is ambiguous. In germline, CDR1 is DFQATT, CDR2 SNEGSKA (reference sequence). The germline V and J ends were trimmed by 6 bases and 0 bases, with 14 bases remaining between them. The CDR3 is 14 residues long. In nucleotides, the CDR3 is TGCAGTGCCACGTCGGTTGGGGACCAAGAGACCCAGTACTTC. Encoded protein: CSATSVGDQETQYF.

The chain uses TRBV19 and TRBJ2-7; no clear D. Looked up from germline, CDR1 is LNHDA and CDR2 is SQIVND (reference sequence). Trimming pared 5 bases from V and 4 bases from J, leaving 15 bases between. The CDR3 has 14 residues. In DNA, the CDR3 is TGTGCCAGTAGTCTGGGCAGCCTGCGGTACGAGCAGTACTTC. It specifies CASSLGSLRYEQYF.

At least ten counts were recorded for this clonotype. This chain connects TRBV30 to TRBJ2-1; a possible D gene is TRBD2 (5 bases). The CDR3 has 13 residues. With 3 bases removed from V and 7 bases from J, the gap between germline ends came to 13 bases. CDR1 and CDR2 from the germline V gene are GTSNPN and SVGIG (reference sequence). The CDR3 DNA sequence: TGTGCCTGGAGCTGGACTCCGGGGAATGAGCAGTTCTTC. Its protein is CAWSWTPGNEQFF.

This clonotype has ten or more counts. The J gene is TRBJ1-1, the V gene TRBV6-1; 7 bases are shared with TRBD1. The CDR3 runs to 16 residues. With 5 bases clipped from V and 0 bases from J, the junction kept 9 bases outside the gene matches. Germline CDR1 reads MNHNS; CDR2 reads SASEGT. The CDR3 spells CASSTRDRVMNTEAFF. Here the CDR3 DNA reads TGTGCCAGCAGTACCCGGGACAGAGTCATGAACACTGAAGCTTTCTTT.

This clonotype was observed a few times. J is TRBJ1-1 and V is TRBV7-9, with TRBD1 as a possible D gene (5 bases). Trimming took 5 bases from V and 4 from J, leaving 20 bases between them. CDR3 length: 16 amino acids. Germline V gene data show CDR1 as SEHNR and CDR2 as FQNEAQ (reference sequence). CDR3 sequence: CASSPPERQMGTEAFF. CDR3 sequence (DNA): TGTGCCAGCAGCCCCCCCGAACGACAGATGGGCACTGAAGCTTTCTTT. The full variable domain, with the rest looked up from reference TRBV7-9 and TRBJ1-1, is DTGVSQNPRHKITKRGQNVTFRCDPISEHNRLYWYRQTLGQGPEFLTYFQNEAQLEKSRLLSDRFSAERPKGSFSTLEIQRTEQGDSAMYLCASSPPERQMGTEAFFGQGTRLTVV.

This clonotype was counted at least ten times. The chain employs TRBV6-5 and TRBJ1-1; D remains unclear. The length of the CDR3 is 14 residues. Germline V gene sequence: CDR1 MNHEY, CDR2 SVGAGI. V lost 7 bases and J lost 1, with 13 bases in between. For the CDR3, the DNA is TGTGCCAGCAACTTTATTGCGGGGAACACTGAAGCTTTCTTT. The encoded protein is CASNFIAGNTEAFF.

The chain has TRBV9 and TRBJ2-3, with unresolved D. The CDR3 has 16 residues. Trimming took 1 base from V and 0 from J, leaving 12 bases between them. The V gene's germline CDR1 is SGDLS and CDR2 YYNGEE. For the CDR3, the DNA is TGTGCCAGCAGCGTAATGGCGGATGCTAGCACAGATACGCAGTATTTT. Protein sequence: CASSVMADASTDTQYF.

This clonotype came up a few times. The chain joins TRBV29-1 to TRBJ2-3, with TRBD2 matching over 7 bases. This CDR3 contains 17 residues. V was clipped by 0 bases and J by 0 bases; unmatched bases: 9. The germline V gene has CDR1 SQVTM and CDR2 ANQGSEA. CDR3 loop: CSVEDPWLAASTDTQYF. The CDR3 DNA follows: TGCAGCGTTGAAGATCCATGGCTAGCGGCTAGCACAGATACGCAGTATTTT.

CDR3 region: CAWIGLNTDTQYF. CDR3 DNA sequence: TGTGCCTGGATAGGTCTAAACACAGATACGCAGTATTTT. V gene TRBV30 combines with J gene TRBJ2-3; the D is unclear. The length of the CDR3 is 13 residues. From germline, CDR1 is GTSNPN and CDR2 SVGIG (reference sequence). V lost 4 bases and J lost 2, with 10 bases in between.

This clonotype has ten or more counts. V gene TRBV28 combines with J gene TRBJ2-7; D gene ambiguous. The germline V gene encodes CDR1 MDHEN and CDR2 SYDVKM. V was clipped by 4 bases and J by 7 bases, with 14 bases between them. The CDR3 runs to 13 residues. The CDR3 reads CASSYVRVGEQYF. CDR3 nucleotides: TGTGCCAGCAGTTACGTCCGGGTCGGAGAGCAGTACTTC.

This clonotype came up many times. The chain uses TRBV20-1 and TRBJ2-3, with D perhaps TRBD1 or TRBD2 (5 bases each). Germline V lookup: CDR1 DFQATT, CDR2 SNEGSKA (reference sequence). The CDR3 has 13 residues. Trimming stripped 6 bases from V and 3 bases from J, with 13 bases between. The CDR3 DNA follows: TGCAGTGCCCCCGAGGGGCCTACAGATACGCAGTATTTT. Amino acid sequence: CSAPEGPTDTQYF.

In its sample, this clonotype was seen many times. The chain employs TRBV2 and TRBJ2-1; possible D gene TRBD1, 5 bases. Between the trimmed V and J ends, which lost 4 bases and 9 bases, there was a span of 19 bases. There are 15 residues in the CDR3. The germline V gene has CDR1 SNHLY and CDR2 FYNNEI. CDR3 region: CASSADRPPISEQFF. The CDR3 DNA sequence: TGTGCCAGCAGTGCCGACAGACCCCCGATCAGTGAGCAGTTCTTC.

The chain has TRBV11-3 and TRBJ2-1; D is possibly TRBD2 (6 bases). The CDR3 covers 12 residues. Germline assignment: CDR1 SGHNT and CDR2 YENEEA. Trimming stripped 5 bases from V and 12 bases from J, with 14 bases between. The CDR3 region has the DNA TGTGCCAGCAGCCGTGGGGGGAGAGGGCAGTTCTTC. As protein: CASSRGGRGQFF.

This clonotype was detected many times. The rearrangement joins TRBV2 to TRBJ2-1, with TRBD2 matching 7 bases. The CDR3 consists of 15 residues. V gave up 5 bases and J gave up 2 bases; unmatched junction bases: 6. CDR1 and CDR2 from the germline V gene are SNHLY and FYNNEI. The CDR3 bases are TGTGCCAGCAGTTGGAGCGGGGACCCCTACAATGAGCAGTTCTTC. Translation: CASSWSGDPYNEQFF.

As for this clonotype: This sequence may be a read error, since a much larger clone differs from it by one base. This chain joins TRBV11-1 and TRBJ2-2; D is undetermined. CDR1 SGHAT and CDR2 FQDESV come from the germline V gene (reference sequence). The CDR3 has 16 residues. With 4 bases removed from V and 4 bases from J, the gap between germline ends came to 16 bases. CDR3 bases: TGTGCCAGCAGCTGCCTACCCGGGCATCGCACCGGGGAGCTGTTTTTT. Protein product: CASSCLPGHRTGELFF.

At least ten counts were recorded for this clonotype. This chain links TRBV29-1 with TRBJ2-3; TRBD1 agrees at 8 bases. This CDR3 has 13 residues. In germline, CDR1 is SQVTM, CDR2 ANQGSEA. J gave up 5 bases and V 4 bases, and 5 bases lay outside the gene matches. The CDR3 DNA reads TGCAGCGTTGTCCAGGGGGCCGAAGATACGCAGTATTTT. Encoded protein: CSVVQGAEDTQYF.

This clonotype was found a few times. The chain links TRBV18 to TRBJ1-5; 7 bases line up with TRBD1. This CDR3 contains 15 residues. J was trimmed by 2 bases and V by 4 bases; bases with no gene match: 5. Germline V CDR1 and CDR2: KGHSH, LQKENI. The CDR3 is CASSHRGRGNQPQHF. DNA for the CDR3: TGTGCCAGCTCACACAGGGGTAGGGGCAATCAGCCCCAGCATTTT.

About this clonotype: An end of the junction does not agree with germline; a read error may underlie this. The chain links TRBV20-1 to TRBJ2-3; TRBD2 aligns across 10 bases. This CDR3 has 14 residues. Germline CDR1 and CDR2: DFQATT and SNEGSKA (reference sequence). CDR3 protein: CSAPKREGTDTQYF. In nucleotides, the CDR3 is TGCAGTGCTCCGAAGCGGGAGGGCACTGATACGCAGTATTTT.

The chain carries TRBV11-1 and TRBJ2-6; D may be TRBD2 (5 bases). Per the germline V gene, CDR1 is SGHAT and CDR2 is FQDESV (reference sequence). CDR3 length equals 16 residues. The V end lost 0 bases, the J end lost 4 bases, and 10 bases lay between the germline ends. The CDR3 loop is CASSLASAEGANVLTF. The CDR3 DNA is TGTGCCAGCAGCTTAGCGTCAGCGGAAGGGGCCAACGTCCTGACTTTC.